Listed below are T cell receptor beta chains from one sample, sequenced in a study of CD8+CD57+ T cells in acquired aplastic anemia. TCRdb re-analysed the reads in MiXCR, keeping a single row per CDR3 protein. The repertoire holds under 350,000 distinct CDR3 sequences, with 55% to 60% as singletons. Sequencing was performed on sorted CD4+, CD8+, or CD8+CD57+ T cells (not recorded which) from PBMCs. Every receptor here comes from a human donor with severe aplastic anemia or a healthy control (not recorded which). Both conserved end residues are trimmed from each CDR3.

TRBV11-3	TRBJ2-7	ASSSGQPPYEQY
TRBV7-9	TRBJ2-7	ASSLALGDEQY
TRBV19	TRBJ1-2	ASSRRTGANYGYT
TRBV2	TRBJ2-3	ASSSDGLRTDTQY
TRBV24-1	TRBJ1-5	ASTVGLGEKQPQH
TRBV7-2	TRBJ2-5	ASRSGLAGEGETQY
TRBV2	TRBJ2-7	ASRETGTGFYEQY
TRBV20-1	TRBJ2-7	SARETGGPHYYEQY
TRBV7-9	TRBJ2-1	ASSTSGGNNEQF
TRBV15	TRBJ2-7	ATSRLAGYEQY
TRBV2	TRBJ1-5	ASCRGLEVQPQH
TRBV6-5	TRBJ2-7	ASRVRSGRTYEQY
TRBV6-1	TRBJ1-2	ASSPEDRESGYT
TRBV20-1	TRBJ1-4	SAVGQATNEKLF
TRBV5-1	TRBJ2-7	ASSLAGGTGGTYEQY
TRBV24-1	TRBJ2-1	ATRPDGTAYNEQF
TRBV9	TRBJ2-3	ASSPRLGSTDTQY
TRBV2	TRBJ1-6	ASTGGSSYNSPLH
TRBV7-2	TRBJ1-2	ASSLALVYGYT
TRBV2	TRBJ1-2	ASGRSGSLGYT
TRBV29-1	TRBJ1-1	SVETGFGKKAF
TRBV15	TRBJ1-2	ATSRTKEAGGKGYT
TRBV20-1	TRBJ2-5	SATRTVGETQY
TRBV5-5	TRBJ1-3	ASSTDRTGNTIY
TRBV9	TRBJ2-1	ASSVESGGTYNEQF
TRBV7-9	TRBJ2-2	ASSLTYRQGTNTGELF
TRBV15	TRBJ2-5	ATSLFVQTQY
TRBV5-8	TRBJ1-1	ASSLGGQGYTEAF
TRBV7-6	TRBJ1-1	ASSAGLTNTEAF
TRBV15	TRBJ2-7	ATCRDWLYEQY